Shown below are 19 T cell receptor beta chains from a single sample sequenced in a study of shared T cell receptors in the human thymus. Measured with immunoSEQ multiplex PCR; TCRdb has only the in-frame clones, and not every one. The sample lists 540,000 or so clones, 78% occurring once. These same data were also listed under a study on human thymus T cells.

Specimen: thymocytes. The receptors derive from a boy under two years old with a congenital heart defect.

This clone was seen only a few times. The CDR3 DNA follows: TGTGCCAGTATGGTCTGGGGGGGCACTGAAGCTTTCTTT. As protein: CASMVWGGTEAFF. The chain has TRBV19 and TRBJ1-1, with TRBD1 as a possible D gene (5 bases). V lost 7 bases to trimming and J lost 4 bases, with 13 bases between them. The CDR3 length is 13 residues. CDR1 is LNHDA and CDR2 is SQIVND in the germline V gene (reference sequence).

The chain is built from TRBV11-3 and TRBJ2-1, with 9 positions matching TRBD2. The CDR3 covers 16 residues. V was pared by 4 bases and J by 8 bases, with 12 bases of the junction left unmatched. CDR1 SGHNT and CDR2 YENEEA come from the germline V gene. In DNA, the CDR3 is TGTGCCAGCAGCTCCCCGACTAGCGGTTACCTGGATGAGCAGTTCTTC. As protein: CASSSPTSGYLDEQFF.

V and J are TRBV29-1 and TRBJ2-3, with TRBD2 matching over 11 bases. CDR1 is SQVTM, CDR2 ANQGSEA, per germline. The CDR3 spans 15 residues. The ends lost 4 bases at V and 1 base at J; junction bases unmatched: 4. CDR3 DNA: TGCAGCGTTGGGACTAGCGGGTCCTGCACAGATACGCAGTATTTT. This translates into CSVGTSGSCTDTQYF.

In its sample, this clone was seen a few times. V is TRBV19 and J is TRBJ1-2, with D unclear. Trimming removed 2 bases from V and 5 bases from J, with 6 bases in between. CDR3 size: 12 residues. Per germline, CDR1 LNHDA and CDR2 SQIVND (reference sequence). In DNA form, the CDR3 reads TGTGCCAGTAGTATAAATGAGTATGGCTACACCTTC. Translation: CASSINEYGYTF. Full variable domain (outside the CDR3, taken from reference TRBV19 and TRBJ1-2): DGGITQSPKYLFRKEGQNVTLSCEQNLNHDAMYWYRQDPGQGLRLIYYSQIVNDFQKGDIAEGYSVSREKKESFPLTVTSAQKNPTAFYLCASSINEYGYTFGSGTRLTVV.

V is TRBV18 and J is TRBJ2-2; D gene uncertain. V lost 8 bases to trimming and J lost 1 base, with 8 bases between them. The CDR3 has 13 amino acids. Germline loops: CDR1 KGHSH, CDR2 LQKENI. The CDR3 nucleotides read TGTGCCAGCCTAGTTATGAACACCGGGGAGCTGTTTTTT. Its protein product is CASLVMNTGELFF.

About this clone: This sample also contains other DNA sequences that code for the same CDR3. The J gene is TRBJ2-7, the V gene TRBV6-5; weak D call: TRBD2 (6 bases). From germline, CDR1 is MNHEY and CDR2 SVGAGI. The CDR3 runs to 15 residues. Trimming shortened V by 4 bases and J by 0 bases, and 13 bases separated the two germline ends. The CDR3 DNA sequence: TGTGCCAGCAGTTCGGGGGAACTCCTCTCCTACGAGCAGTACTTC. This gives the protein CASSSGELLSYEQYF.

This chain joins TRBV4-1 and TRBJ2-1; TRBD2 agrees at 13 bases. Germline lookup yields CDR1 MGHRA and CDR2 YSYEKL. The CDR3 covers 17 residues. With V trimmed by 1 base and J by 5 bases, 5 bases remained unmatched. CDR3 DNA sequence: TGCGCCAGCAGCCAAGGCCCGGGACTAGCGGGACACAATGAGCAGTTCTTC. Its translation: CASSQGPGLAGHNEQFF.

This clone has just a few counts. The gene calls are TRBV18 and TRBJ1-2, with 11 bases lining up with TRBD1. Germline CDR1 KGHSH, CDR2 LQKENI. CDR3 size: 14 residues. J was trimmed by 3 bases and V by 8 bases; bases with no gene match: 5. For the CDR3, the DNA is TGTGCCAGCCACGGACAGGGGGCTGACTATGGCTACACCTTC. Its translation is CASHGQGADYGYTF.

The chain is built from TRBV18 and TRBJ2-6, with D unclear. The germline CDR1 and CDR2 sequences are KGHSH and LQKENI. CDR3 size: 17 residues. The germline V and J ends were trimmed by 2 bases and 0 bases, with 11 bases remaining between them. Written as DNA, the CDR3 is TGTGCCAGCTCACCAGGCGGTTTGGGCTCTGGGGCCAACGTCCTGACTTTC. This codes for CASSPGGLGSGANVLTF.

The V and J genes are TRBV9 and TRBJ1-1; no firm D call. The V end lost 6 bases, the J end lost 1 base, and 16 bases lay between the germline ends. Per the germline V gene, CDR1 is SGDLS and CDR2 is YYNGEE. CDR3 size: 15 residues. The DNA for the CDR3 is TGTGCCAGCACTCCCCCTTCGGGTCAGAACACTGAAGCTTTCTTT. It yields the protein CASTPPSGQNTEAFF.

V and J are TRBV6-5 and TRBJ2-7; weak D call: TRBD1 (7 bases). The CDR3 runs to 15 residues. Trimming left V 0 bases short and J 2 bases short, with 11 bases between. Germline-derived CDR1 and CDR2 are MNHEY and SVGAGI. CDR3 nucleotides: TGTGCCAGCAGTTACTCTTGCGGGACAGCCTACGAGCAGTACTTC. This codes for CASSYSCGTAYEQYF.

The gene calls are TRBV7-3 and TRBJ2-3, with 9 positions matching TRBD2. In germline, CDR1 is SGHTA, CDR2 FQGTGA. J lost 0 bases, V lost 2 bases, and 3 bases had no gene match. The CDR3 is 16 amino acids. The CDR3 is CASSLGLANSTDTQYF. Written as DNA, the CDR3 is TGTGCCAGCAGCTTAGGACTAGCGAACAGCACAGATACGCAGTATTTT.

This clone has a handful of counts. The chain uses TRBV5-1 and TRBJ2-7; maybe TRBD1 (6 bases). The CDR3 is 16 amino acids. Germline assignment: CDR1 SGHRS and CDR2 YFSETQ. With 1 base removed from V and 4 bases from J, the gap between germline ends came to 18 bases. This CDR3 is CASSLMAGLRGYEQYF. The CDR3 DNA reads TGCGCCAGCAGCTTGATGGCAGGACTCAGGGGTTACGAGCAGTACTTC.

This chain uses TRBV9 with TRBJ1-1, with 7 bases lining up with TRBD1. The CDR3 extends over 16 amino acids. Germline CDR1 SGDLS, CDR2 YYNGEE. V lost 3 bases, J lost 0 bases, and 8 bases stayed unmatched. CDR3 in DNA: TGTGCCAGCAGCGCGAGCGACAGGGCAATGAACACTGAAGCTTTCTTT. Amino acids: CASSASDRAMNTEAFF.

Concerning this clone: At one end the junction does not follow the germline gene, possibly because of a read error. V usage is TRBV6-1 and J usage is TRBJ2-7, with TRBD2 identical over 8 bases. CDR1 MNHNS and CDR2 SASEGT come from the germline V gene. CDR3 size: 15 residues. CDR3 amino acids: CASIEREGTTYEQYF. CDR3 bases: TGTGCCAGCATTGAACGGGAGGGCACAACCTACGAGCAGTACTTC.

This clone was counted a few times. The CDR3 loop is CASSEALYTGAGELFF. Here the CDR3 DNA reads TGTGCCAGCAGTGAAGCACTCTATACAGGGGCCGGGGAGCTGTTTTTT. The V gene is TRBV2, the J gene TRBJ2-2; 7 positions agree with TRBD1. Trimming at V came to 0 bases and at J to 6 bases, leaving 7 bases not matched to a gene. CDR3 length: 16 amino acids. Per the germline V gene, CDR1 is SNHLY and CDR2 is FYNNEI.

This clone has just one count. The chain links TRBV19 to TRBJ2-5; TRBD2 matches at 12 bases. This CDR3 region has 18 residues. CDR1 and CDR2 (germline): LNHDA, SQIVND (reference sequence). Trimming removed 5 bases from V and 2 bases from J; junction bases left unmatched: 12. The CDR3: CASSLTSGSPWPQETQYF. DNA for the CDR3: TGTGCCAGTAGTCTGACTAGCGGGAGTCCCTGGCCACAAGAGACCCAGTACTTC.

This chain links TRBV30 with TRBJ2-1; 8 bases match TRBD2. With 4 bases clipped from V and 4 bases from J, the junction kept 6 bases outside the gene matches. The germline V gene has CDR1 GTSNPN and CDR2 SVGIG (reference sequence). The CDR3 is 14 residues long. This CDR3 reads CAWIAGSGYNEQFF. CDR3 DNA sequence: TGTGCCTGGATAGCGGGATCGGGGTACAATGAGCAGTTCTTC.

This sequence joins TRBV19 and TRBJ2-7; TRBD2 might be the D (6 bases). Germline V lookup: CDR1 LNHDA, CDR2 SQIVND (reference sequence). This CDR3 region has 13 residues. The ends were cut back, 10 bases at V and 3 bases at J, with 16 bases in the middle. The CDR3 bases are TGTGCCACCCGACTAGGGTCGGACTACGAGCAGTACTTC. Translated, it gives CATRLGSDYEQYF.